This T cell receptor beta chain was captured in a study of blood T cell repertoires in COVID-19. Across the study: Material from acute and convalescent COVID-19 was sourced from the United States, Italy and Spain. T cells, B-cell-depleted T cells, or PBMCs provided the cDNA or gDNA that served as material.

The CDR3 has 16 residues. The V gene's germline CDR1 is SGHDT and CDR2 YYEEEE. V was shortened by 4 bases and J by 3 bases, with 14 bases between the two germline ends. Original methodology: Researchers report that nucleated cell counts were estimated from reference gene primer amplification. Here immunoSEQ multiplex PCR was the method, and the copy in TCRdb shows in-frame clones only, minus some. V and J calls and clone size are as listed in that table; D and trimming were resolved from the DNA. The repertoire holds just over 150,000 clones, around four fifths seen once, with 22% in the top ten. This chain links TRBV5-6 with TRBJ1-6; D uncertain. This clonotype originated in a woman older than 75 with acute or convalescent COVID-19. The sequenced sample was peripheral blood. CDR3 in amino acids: CASSPGLVFYNSPLHF. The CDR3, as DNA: TGTGCCAGCAGCCCCGGTTTAGTTTTCTATAATTCACCCCTCCACTTT.